A single sample is the source of the 25 T cell receptor beta chains below, sequenced in a study of radiation and T cells in renal cell carcinoma. Only in-frame clones appear in the TCRdb table, and some are missing; sequencing was by immunoSEQ multiplex PCR. The sample consists of about 130,000 clones, more than 75% of them appearing once. Time point specified: blood 2 weeks post-SBRT. This sample's treatment: 15 Gy SBRT to primary tumor, nephrectomy 4 weeks later. Source: blood, taken from a patient whose treatment included radiotherapy and nephrectomy. The receptors derive from a woman in her 70s with renal cell carcinoma.

The chain couples TRBV5-1 to TRBJ2-1; D may be TRBD1 or TRBD2 (5 bases each). V lost 4 bases to trimming and J lost 8 bases, with 16 bases between them. The CDR3 has 14 residues. CDR1 is SGHRS and CDR2 is YFSETQ in the germline V gene. The CDR3 DNA follows: TGCGCCAGCAGCCCGGGACCGCCGACGGATGAGCAGTTCTTC. This gives the protein CASSPGPPTDEQFF.

V and J are TRBV9 and TRBJ1-2, with D unclear. This CDR3 is built from 14 residues. Germline CDR1 reads SGDLS; CDR2 reads YYNGEE. The ends were cut back, 3 bases at V and 4 bases at J, with 13 bases in the middle. In nucleotides, the CDR3 is TGTGCCAGCAGCGCTGTTAGAGACGGCTATGGCTACACCTTC. Its translation: CASSAVRDGYGYTF.

The J gene is TRBJ1-1, the V gene TRBV28, with D perhaps matching TRBD1 (5 bases). Germline values: CDR1 MDHEN, CDR2 SYDVKM. This CDR3 has 14 residues. V was cut by 6 bases and J by 3 bases, with 14 bases left in between. DNA of the CDR3: TGTGCCAGCAGATATAGTGGGGGTTACACTGAAGCTTTCTTT. This sequence encodes CASRYSGGYTEAFF.

The chain joins TRBV5-8 to TRBJ1-5; D is uncertain. V was cut by 5 bases and J by 4 bases, with 16 bases left in between. The CDR3 is 15 residues long. CDR1 and CDR2 (germline): SGHTS, YDEGEE. CDR3 in DNA: TGTGCCAGCAGTTTCGGACGGGTTAGGAATCAGCCCCAGCATTTT. Its translation: CASSFGRVRNQPQHF.

The rearrangement links TRBV11-2 to TRBJ1-5; 10 bases match TRBD1. CDR1 and CDR2 from the germline V gene are SGHAT and FQNNGV. V trimming: 5 bases; J trimming: 6 bases; junction bases outside the gene matches: 7. The CDR3 contains 15 residues. The CDR3 is CASSPGDRGGQPQHF. CDR3 sequence (DNA): TGTGCCAGCAGCCCCGGGGACAGGGGTGGTCAGCCCCAGCATTTT.

For the CDR3, the DNA is TGTGCCAGTAGTGTTTTTGGGGGCTTGGGTACGTTCGGGGAGCTGTTTTTT. It translates to CASSVFGGLGTFGELFF. V is TRBV19 and J is TRBJ2-2, with a weak D call TRBD1 (6 bases). The germline V gene encodes CDR1 LNHDA and CDR2 SQIVND (reference sequence). The ends were cut back, 5 bases at V and 7 bases at J, with 23 bases in the middle. The CDR3 contains 17 residues. Variable domain in full (rest from reference TRBV19 and TRBJ2-2): DGGITQSPKYLFRKEGQNVTLSCEQNLNHDAMYWYRQDPGQGLRLIYYSQIVNDFQKGDIAEGYSVSREKKESFPLTVTSAQKNPTAFYLCASSVFGGLGTFGELFFGEGSRLTVL.

The chain recombines TRBV6-1 with TRBJ1-1, with D maybe TRBD1 (5 bases). Germline V CDR1 and CDR2: MNHNS, SASEGT. V lost 4 bases and J lost 3, with 18 bases in between. The CDR3 loop spans 16 amino acids. CDR3 sequence (DNA): TGTGCCAGCAGTGCTACTTCAGGGTTTTGGGACACTGAAGCTTTCTTT. Encoded protein: CASSATSGFWDTEAFF.

This clone appeared a single time. The genes are TRBV2 and TRBJ2-4; 8 nucleotides match TRBD1. This CDR3 comprises 16 residues. Germline assignment: CDR1 SNHLY and CDR2 FYNNEI. The V and J ends lost 2 bases and 6 bases, in that order; junction bases with no gene match: 9. CDR3 sequence: CASSETETGVGNIQYF. The CDR3 nucleotides read TGTGCCAGCAGTGAAACAGAGACAGGGGTTGGAAACATTCAGTACTTC.

This chain joins TRBV14 and TRBJ2-7; D might be TRBD1 (8 bases). Germline CDR1 reads SGHDN; CDR2 reads FVKESK. The V and J ends lost 4 bases and 4 bases respectively, with 14 bases between them. The length of the CDR3 is 14 residues. CDR3 DNA: TGTGCCAGCAGCCCCATACAGGGGGGGTACGAGCAGTACTTC. Translation gives CASSPIQGGYEQYF.

V usage is TRBV6-5 and J usage is TRBJ1-6; no clear D gene. V was clipped by 2 bases and J by 10 bases, with 9 bases between them. Germline loops: CDR1 MNHEY, CDR2 SVGAGI. This CDR3 has 13 residues. The chain's CDR3 is CASSYRARSPLHF. CDR3 DNA sequence: TGTGCCAGCAGTTACCGAGCTCGGTCACCCCTCCACTTT.

The chain combines TRBV9 with TRBJ1-4; D is unclear. Trimming left V 0 bases short and J 5 bases short, with 11 bases between. The CDR3 is 15 amino acids. Germline V gene data show CDR1 as SGDLS and CDR2 as YYNGEE. CDR3 DNA: TGTGCCAGCAGCGTAGCGTCCGTAGCGAATGAAAAACTGTTTTTT. Translated, it gives CASSVASVANEKLFF.

The V and J genes are TRBV28 and TRBJ1-4; D perhaps matches TRBD1 (5 bases). The V gene lost 3 bases and the J gene lost 8 bases, with 13 bases spanning the gap. Germline V gives CDR1 MDHEN, CDR2 SYDVKM. The CDR3 is made up of 14 amino acids. CDR3 nucleotides: TGTGCCAGCAGTTTCCCCCAGGGTCGGGAAAAACTGTTTTTT. This codes for CASSFPQGREKLFF.

J is TRBJ1-5 and V is TRBV28; a possible D gene is TRBD1 (6 bases). With 6 bases removed from V and 11 bases from J, the gap between germline ends came to 14 bases. CDR3 size: 12 residues. The germline V gene has CDR1 MDHEN and CDR2 SYDVKM. Here the CDR3 reads CASRGAGGTQHF. The CDR3 region has the DNA TGTGCCAGCAGGGGGGCTGGAGGGACCCAGCATTTT.

This chain uses TRBV7-2 with TRBJ2-4, with TRBD2 as a possible D gene (6 bases). Between the trimmed V and J ends, which lost 1 base and 0 bases, there was a span of 10 bases. The CDR3 has 16 amino acids. Germline-derived CDR1 and CDR2 are SGHTA and FQGNSA. The CDR3 DNA reads TGTGCCAGCAGCTTAGACGGGGGTCTAGCCAAAAACATTCAGTACTTC. Translating gives CASSLDGGLAKNIQYF.

V and J are TRBV5-1 and TRBJ1-1, with TRBD1 as a possible D gene (5 bases). The germline gives CDR1 SGHRS, CDR2 YFSETQ. V was trimmed by 4 bases and J by 4 bases, leaving 17 bases between them. The CDR3 is 15 residues long. Written as DNA, the CDR3 is TGCGCCAGCAGCGCGGCGGTGGGACGGGTCACTGAAGCTTTCTTT. Translation gives CASSAAVGRVTEAFF.

The chain links TRBV5-4 to TRBJ2-5, with 11 bases aligning to TRBD2. V was clipped by 4 bases and J by 5 bases; unmatched bases: 7. This CDR3 is 15 amino acids long. Germline CDR1 SGHNT, CDR2 YYREEE (reference sequence). The CDR3 region has the DNA TGTGCCAGCAGCCTACTAGCGGGGGAGAGGGAGACCCAGTACTTC. Translated, it gives CASSLLAGERETQYF.

Only one count was recorded for this clone. The chain carries TRBV6-6 and TRBJ2-2, with a possible D match to TRBD2 (6 bases). The V and J ends lost 6 bases and 2 bases respectively, with 13 bases between them. From germline, CDR1 is MNHNY and CDR2 SVGAGI (reference sequence). The CDR3 is made up of 15 amino acids. The CDR3 region has the DNA TGTGCCAGCAGCCGCCGGGACTTCAACACCGGGGAGCTGTTTTTT. Protein product: CASSRRDFNTGELFF.

This clone was seen only once. The V gene is TRBV7-2, the J gene TRBJ1-6; 7 positions match TRBD1. CDR3 length equals 15 residues. Looked up from germline, CDR1 is SGHTA and CDR2 is FQGNSA. The junction had 4 bases not matched to a gene; V was cut back by 5 bases and J by 3 bases. DNA of the CDR3: TGTGCCAGCAGCGTCCGGACAGGCTATAATTCACCCCTCCACTTT. It is translated as CASSVRTGYNSPLHF.

The V and J genes are TRBV4-1 and TRBJ1-2; D ambiguous. This CDR3 comprises 13 residues. The V gene's germline CDR1 is MGHRA and CDR2 YSYEKL. V was clipped by 0 bases and J by 8 bases, with 10 bases between them. CDR3: CASSQDISGGYTF. Written as DNA, the CDR3 is TGCGCCAGCAGCCAAGATATAAGCGGAGGCTACACCTTC.

The CDR3 DNA reads as TGTGCCAGCAGTGAAGGGAGGGCAGGGGGCGCCGAGACCCAGTACTTC. Its translation: CASSEGRAGGAETQYF. The chain has TRBV6-1 and TRBJ2-5; 8 bases line up with TRBD1. This CDR3 contains 16 residues. Germline CDR1 and CDR2: MNHNS and SASEGT. Unmatched junction bases numbered 9, after V lost 1 base and J lost 5 bases.

The chain carries TRBV6-1 and TRBJ1-1; D is possibly TRBD1 (6 bases). CDR1 and CDR2 from the germline V gene are MNHNS and SASEGT. This CDR3 is 13 amino acids long. The V gene lost 6 bases and the J gene lost 1 base, with 9 bases spanning the gap. The CDR3 sequence is CASSPTGNTEAFF. The CDR3 DNA is TGTGCCAGCAGCCCGACAGGGAACACTGAAGCTTTCTTT.

This sequence joins TRBV29-1 and TRBJ1-2; 9 nucleotides match TRBD1. CDR1 is SQVTM and CDR2 is ANQGSEA in the germline V gene. The CDR3 is 13 residues long. With 3 bases clipped from V and 8 bases from J, the junction kept 7 bases outside the gene matches. CDR3 protein: CSVDSTGGQGYTF. CDR3 DNA: TGCAGCGTTGATTCTACAGGGGGCCAAGGCTACACCTTC.

The chain combines TRBV6-5 with TRBJ2-7, with a tentative D call TRBD1 (6 bases). This CDR3 is 12 amino acids long. Germline CDR1 is MNHEY and CDR2 is SVGAGI. V dropped 5 bases and J dropped 5 bases, with 10 bases sitting between them. The CDR3: CASSIQGNEQYF. The CDR3 nucleotides read TGTGCCAGCAGTATACAGGGCAACGAGCAGTACTTC.

This chain connects TRBV6-1 to TRBJ1-2; D is unresolved. The CDR3 totals 13 residues. Germline V gives CDR1 MNHNS, CDR2 SASEGT. The V gene lost 2 bases and the J gene lost 2 bases, with 6 bases spanning the gap. The CDR3 loop reads CASSESENYGYTF. DNA of the CDR3: TGTGCCAGCAGTGAATCCGAGAACTATGGCTACACCTTC.

The chain uses TRBV19 and TRBJ2-6; D is perhaps TRBD1 (6 bases). The CDR3 has 17 residues. Germline V gene data show CDR1 as LNHDA and CDR2 as SQIVND (reference sequence). The germline V and J ends were trimmed by 7 bases and 0 bases, with 16 bases remaining between them. CDR3 in amino acids: CASTPRTASSGANVLTF. In DNA form, the CDR3 reads TGTGCCAGTACCCCACGGACAGCGAGCTCTGGGGCCAACGTCCTGACTTTC.